This T cell receptor beta chain came from a study of CD8 T cells in ankylosing spondylitis. Study-level results: As reported, disease-linked clones showed significant enrichment in matched ankylosing spondylitis synovial fluid. A TCR beta motif made of roughly eight highly homologous variants seemed typical of ankylosing spondylitis blood.

The authors made TCR beta libraries by quantitative 5'-RACE with molecular barcodes. TCRdb itself ran the 5' RACE reads through MiXCR, one entry per CDR3 protein. The sample contains hundreds of thousands of distinct CDR3 sequences, 20% to 30% of which appear only once. As regards this clonotype: No antigen is known for it.

Between the trimmed V and J ends, which lost 4 bases and 1 base, there was a span of 14 bases. The germline gives CDR1 SGHRS, CDR2 YFSETQ. The CDR3 is 15 amino acids. The sequencing sample was made of blood, either unsorted or a sorted T cell fraction (not recorded which). The rearrangement uses TRBV5-1 and TRBJ1-1; D gene unclear. The sequence was obtained from a male donor with ankylosing spondylitis or in good health (not recorded which). Here the CDR3 DNA reads TGCGCCAGCAGCCGTGACATAAGCGGGAACACTGAAGCTTTCTTT. This codes for CASSRDISGNTEAFF.